The present T cell receptor beta chain was sequenced within a study of T cells in Graves' hyperthyroidism and ophthalmopathy. The CDR3 is made up of 13 amino acids. J gave up 6 bases and V 2 bases, and 3 bases lay outside the gene matches. Germline V lookup: CDR1 ENHRY, CDR2 SYGVKD. PBMCs were obtained from about 10 ml fresh peripheral blood. The table lists this clonotype with many counts. Amplification targeted TCR beta CDR3 regions from RNA transcripts. An initial round of RT-PCR targeting the TCR CDR3 relied on the HTBI primer set. TCRdb called the multiplex PCR reads again in MiXCR, with one record for every CDR3 protein. The sample has 600,000 to 800,000 distinct CDR3 sequences, 30% to 40% seen once.

The rearrangement links TRBV10-3 to TRBJ2-7; TRBD2 matches at 8 bases. This clonotype was sampled from a woman aged 40 to 50 with Graves' hyperthyroidism. Input material: blood. The CDR3 protein is CAISEREGTEQYF. Written as DNA, the CDR3 is TGTGCCATCAGTGAGCGGGAGGGGACCGAGCAGTACTTC.